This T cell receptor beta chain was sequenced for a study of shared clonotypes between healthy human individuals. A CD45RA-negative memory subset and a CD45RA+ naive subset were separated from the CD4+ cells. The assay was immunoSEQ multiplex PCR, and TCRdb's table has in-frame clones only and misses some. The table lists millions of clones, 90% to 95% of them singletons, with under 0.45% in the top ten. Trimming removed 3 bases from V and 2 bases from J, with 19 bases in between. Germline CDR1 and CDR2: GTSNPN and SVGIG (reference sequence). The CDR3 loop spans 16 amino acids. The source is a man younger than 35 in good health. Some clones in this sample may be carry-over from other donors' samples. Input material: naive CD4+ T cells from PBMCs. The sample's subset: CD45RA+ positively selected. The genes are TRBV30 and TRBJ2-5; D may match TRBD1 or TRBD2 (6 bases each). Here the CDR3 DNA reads TGTGCCTGGAGCCAAGGGGGGTCTCTAAGTCAAGAGACCCAGTACTTC. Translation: CAWSQGGSLSQETQYF.